A selection of T cell receptor beta chains follows, all from one sample in a study of T cell responses to AZD1222 COVID-19 vaccine. Measured with immunoSEQ multiplex PCR; TCRdb has only the in-frame clones, and not every one. This table has 100,000 to 150,000 clones, about 90% appearing once. Material: peripheral blood, obtained on day 0 of AZD1222 vaccination. The receptors were gathered from an adult in good health. The CDR3 runs from the conserved cysteine through the conserved F or W. A D gene is named only where the DNA matches it firmly. Some rows mark clone size as missing; the rest say once, few, many or name a class of expanded clone.

-	TRBV2	TRBJ1-1	TRBD1	CASSQGQGITEAFF	TGTGCCAGCAGCCAAGGACAGGGAATCACTGAAGCTTTCTTT
-	TRBV3-1/TRBV3-2	TRBJ1-1	TRBD1	CASSQDSTGLAAFF	TGTGCCAGCAGCCAAGATTCGACAGGGTTGGCAGCTTTCTTT
once	TRBV28	TRBJ2-6	TRBD1	CASTSQGAGANVLTF	TGTGCCAGCACATCGCAGGGGGCTGGGGCCAACGTCCTGACTTTC
-	TRBV4-1	TRBJ1-3	-	CASSQVKGSGNTIYF	TGCGCCAGCAGCCAAGTAAAGGGCTCTGGAAACACCATATATTTT
-	TRBV7-6	TRBJ1-5	-	CASSLWLGGNQPQHF	TGTGCCAGCAGCTTATGGTTGGGCGGAAATCAGCCCCAGCATTTT
once	TRBV13	TRBJ1-3	-	CASSRYRASSSGNTIYF	TGTGCCAGCAGCCGGTACAGGGCCTCTAGCTCTGGAAACACCATATATTTT
-	TRBV29-1	TRBJ2-1	-	CSVGEREQFF	TGCAGCGTTGGTGAGCGTGAGCAGTTCTTC
-	TRBV9	TRBJ2-3	-	CASSVTQGDTQYF	TGTGCCAGCAGCGTAACGCAGGGCGATACGCAGTATTTT
-	TRBV10-3	TRBJ2-5	-	CAISESGGAQETQYF	TGTGCCATCAGTGAGTCGGGCGGAGCCCAAGAGACCCAGTACTTC
-	TRBV6-5	TRBJ1-2	-	CASSLDSETGYTF	TGTGCCAGCAGTTTGGACAGCGAAACGGGCTACACCTTC
-	TRBV7-2	TRBJ1-2	-	CASSLDWGAHGYTF	TGTGCCAGCAGCTTAGATTGGGGGGCGCATGGCTACACCTTC
once	TRBV16	TRBJ2-7	-	CASSQLLGSYEQYF	TGTGCCAGCAGCCAACTGTTAGGGTCCTACGAGCAGTACTTC
-	TRBV6-2/TRBV6-3	TRBJ2-6	-	CASSPYRPGANVLTF	TGTGCCAGCAGCCCCTACAGGCCTGGGGCCAACGTCCTGACTTTC
-	TRBV7-2	TRBJ2-7	-	CASSQLSSSYEQYF	TGTGCCAGCAGCCAACTATCGAGCTCCTACGAGCAGTACTTC
-	TRBV7-9	TRBJ2-5	TRBD1	CASGTGETQYF	TGTGCCAGTGGGACAGGGGAGACCCAGTACTTC
-	TRBV5-1	TRBJ2-5	-	CASSLNKETQYF	TGCGCCAGCAGCTTGAACAAAGAGACCCAGTACTTC
-	TRBV3-1/TRBV3-2	TRBJ1-1	-	CASTVQGSEAFF	TGTGCCAGCACTGTACAGGGCTCTGAAGCTTTCTTT
-	TRBV19	TRBJ1-2	TRBD1	CASVTGVGYGYTF	TGTGCCAGTGTTACAGGGGTGGGCTATGGCTACACCTTC
-	TRBV11-2	TRBJ1-2	TRBD1	CASSPGQGHYGYTF	TGTGCCAGCAGCCCGGGACAGGGACACTATGGCTACACCTTC
-	TRBV23-1	TRBJ2-7	-	CASSRQARSSYEQYF	TGCGCCAGCAGTCGACAGGCAAGGAGCTCCTACGAGCAGTACTTC
-	TRBV3-1/TRBV3-2	TRBJ1-4	-	CASSHPDWGGEKLFF	TGTGCCAGCAGCCATCCCGACTGGGGGGGGGAAAAACTGTTTTTT